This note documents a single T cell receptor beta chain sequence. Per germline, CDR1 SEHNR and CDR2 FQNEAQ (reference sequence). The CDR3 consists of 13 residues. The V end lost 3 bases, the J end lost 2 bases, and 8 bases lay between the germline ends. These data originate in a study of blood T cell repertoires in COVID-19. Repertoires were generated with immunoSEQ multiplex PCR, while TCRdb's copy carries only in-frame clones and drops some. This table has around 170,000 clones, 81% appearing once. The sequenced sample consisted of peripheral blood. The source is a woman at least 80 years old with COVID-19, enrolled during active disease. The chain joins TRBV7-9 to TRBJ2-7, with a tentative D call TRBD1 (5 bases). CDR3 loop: CASSLRQTYEQYF. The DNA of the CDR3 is TGTGCCAGCAGCTTGAGACAGACCTACGAGCAGTACTTC.